The sample holds many counts of the clone carrying this T cell receptor beta chain. Its antigen is unidentified. The sample comes from a study of CD8 T cells in ankylosing spondylitis. Whole-study findings and limits: Blood of patients with ankylosing spondylitis appeared to be characterized by a TCR beta motif of eight highly homologous variants. CD8+ cells made up the disease-linked clones, which were relatively rare in peripheral blood. Within matched ankylosing spondylitis synovial fluid, disease-linked clones were reportedly significantly enriched.

V lost 4 bases and J lost 5, with 11 bases in between. The CDR3 length is 14 residues. In germline, CDR1 is MDHEN, CDR2 SYDVKM. TCRdb ran MiXCR on the 5' RACE reads and lists one entry per CDR3 protein. The repertoire has fewer than 550,000 distinct CDR3 sequences, about 5.2% of them found once; the top ten carry roughly 3.2%. The rearrangement links TRBV28 to TRBJ2-2; D unclear. The clonotype comes from a male donor with ankylosing spondylitis. Sequences were obtained from blood, either unsorted or a sorted T cell fraction (not recorded which). CDR3 in DNA: TGTGCCAGCAGTTCCCCCGCCCGTACCGGGGAGCTGTTTTTT. It translates to CASSSPARTGELFF.